The clone carrying this T cell receptor (beta chain) came up a few times. This record belongs to a study of cytomegalovirus exposure and HLA in healthy donors. Trimming removed 0 bases from V and 1 base from J, with 8 bases in between. There are 15 residues in the CDR3. The germline CDR1 and CDR2 sequences are MGHRA and YSYEKL. 13 Jbeta primers and 60 Vbeta primers were used for the PCR. Libraries were prepared by immunoSEQ multiplex PCR; TCRdb keeps only in-frame clonotypes and omits some of them. This sample carries 100,000 to 150,000 clones, 17% of them seen once, and the ten largest clones take about 3%.

V usage is TRBV4-1 and J usage is TRBJ2-3, with D perhaps TRBD1 (5 bases). The sequence was collected from a female donor in good health and CMV-seropositive. Sequenced input: PBMCs. The CDR3 coding sequence is TGCGCCAGCAGCCAAGACAGGGAAGGCACAGATACGCAGTATTTT. The encoded protein is CASSQDREGTDTQYF.